This entry describes one TCR beta chain. What it recognizes is unknown. The germline gives CDR1 MGHRA, CDR2 YSYEKL. Trimming took off 4 bases at V and 6 bases at J, with 13 bases between the two ends. CDR3 length: 14 amino acids. The data were taken from a study of shared clonotypes between healthy human individuals. Some clones are missing from TCRdb's copy, which holds only in-frame ones; the method was immunoSEQ multiplex PCR. The repertoire holds approximately 740,000 clones, about 74% seen once, with more than 1.5% in the top ten. Whole-study results and caveats: Clonotype sharing among donors was thought likely to change with sequencing depth.

This chain connects TRBV4-1 to TRBJ1-5, with no clear D. This clonotype originated in a woman aged 25-40 years in good health. The sequenced material came from memory CD4+ T cells sorted from blood. The sample's subset: CD45RA-negative fraction. CDR3 protein: CASSPFYLSQPQHF. In nucleotides, the CDR3 is TGCGCCAGCAGCCCGTTCTATTTAAGTCAGCCCCAGCATTTT.